Sequencing of this T cell receptor beta chain was carried out in a study of human T cells and chemical hapten exposure. Study-level information: Weekly diphenylcyclopropenone doses were given to patients' scalps across the roughly 25-week study. Patch tests applied 0.01% DPC to the upper back, read at 6 days.

From the RACE reads, TCRdb called clonotypes with MiXCR, one entry per CDR3 protein. The sample lists 90,000 to 110,000 distinct CDR3 sequences; under 40% were seen once. With 7 bases removed from V and 3 bases from J, the gap between germline ends came to 15 bases. The CDR3 length is 14 residues. Time point given: patch test 3, about 24 weeks after DPC sensitization. Stated treatment: therapeutic diphenylcyclopropenone sensitization with weekly scalp DPC. This sample comprised whole blood, obtained in connection with sensitization to the hapten diphenylcyclopropenone (DPC). The gene calls are TRBV12-3 or TRBV12-4 and TRBJ1-2; D is perhaps TRBD1 (5 bases). The source of this sequence is a man aged 35-49 years with alopecia areata. Some clones in this sample may be carry-over from other donors' samples. CDR3 in DNA: TGTGCCAGCACTAAAAGCGGGGGAGACTATGGCTACACCTTC. Translating it yields CASTKSGGDYGYTF.